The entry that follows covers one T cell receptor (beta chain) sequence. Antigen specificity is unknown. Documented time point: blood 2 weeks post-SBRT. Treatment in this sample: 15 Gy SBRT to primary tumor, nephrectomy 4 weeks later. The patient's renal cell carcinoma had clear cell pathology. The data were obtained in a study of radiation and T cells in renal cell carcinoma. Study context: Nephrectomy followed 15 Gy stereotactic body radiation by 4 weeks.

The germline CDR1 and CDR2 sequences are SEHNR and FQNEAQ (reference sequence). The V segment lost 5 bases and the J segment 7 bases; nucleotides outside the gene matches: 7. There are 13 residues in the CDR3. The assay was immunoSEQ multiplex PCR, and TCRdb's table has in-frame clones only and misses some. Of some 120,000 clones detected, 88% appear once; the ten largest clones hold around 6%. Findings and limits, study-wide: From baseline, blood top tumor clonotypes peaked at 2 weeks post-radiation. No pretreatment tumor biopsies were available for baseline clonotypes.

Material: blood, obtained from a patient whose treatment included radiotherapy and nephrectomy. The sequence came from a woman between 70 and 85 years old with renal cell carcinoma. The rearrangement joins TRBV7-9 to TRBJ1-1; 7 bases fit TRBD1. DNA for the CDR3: TGTGCCAGCAGCCTGGGAGGGGGCGGTGAAGCTTTCTTT. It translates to CASSLGGGGEAFF. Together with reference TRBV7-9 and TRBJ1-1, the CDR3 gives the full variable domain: DTGVSQNPRHKITKRGQNVTFRCDPISEHNRLYWYRQTLGQGPEFLTYFQNEAQLEKSRLLSDRFSAERPKGSFSTLEIQRTEQGDSAMYLCASSLGGGGEAFFGQGTRLTVV.